A single sample is the source of the 27 T cell receptor beta chains below, sequenced in a study of Graves' ophthalmopathy and Graves' hyperthyroidism. TCR beta CDR3 regions were amplified from RNA transcripts. Second-round multiplex PCR came after first-round RT-PCR with HTBI primers. TCRdb re-called the multiplex PCR reads through MiXCR, storing one row per CDR3 protein. This table holds 300,000 to 350,000 distinct CDR3 sequences, 15% to 20% found once. The sequenced sample was peripheral blood. These receptors were collected from an adult man with Graves' ophthalmopathy.

In its sample, this clonotype was seen many times. V and J are TRBV7-9 and TRBJ2-2; 7 bases agree with TRBD1. CDR1 is SEHNR, CDR2 FQNEAQ, per germline (reference sequence). The ends lost 6 bases at V and 6 bases at J; junction bases unmatched: 4. The CDR3 is made up of 13 amino acids. The CDR3 protein is CASRPTGAGELFF. The CDR3 DNA sequence: TGTGCCAGCAGACCTACAGGGGCCGGGGAGCTGTTTTTT.

This clonotype was seen repeatedly, ten times or more. The genes are TRBV14 and TRBJ1-1; D is uncertain. V dropped 0 bases and J dropped 13 bases, with 12 bases sitting between them. The CDR3 has 12 amino acids. CDR1 SGHDN and CDR2 FVKESK come from the germline V gene. CDR3 amino acids: CASSQDLGFVFF. For the CDR3, the DNA is TGTGCCAGCAGCCAAGATTTGGGTTTCGTTTTCTTT.

The sample holds many counts of this clonotype. The genes are TRBV19 and TRBJ1-5; 7 positions match TRBD1. Germline loops: CDR1 LNHDA, CDR2 SQIVND (reference sequence). The ends lost 7 bases at V and 4 bases at J; junction bases unmatched: 7. The CDR3 is made up of 14 amino acids. CDR3 in amino acids: CASMGYRGNQPQHF. In DNA form, the CDR3 reads TGTGCCAGTATGGGCTACAGGGGAAATCAGCCCCAGCATTTT.

This clonotype was counted many times. The chain is built from TRBV30 and TRBJ2-2; possibly TRBD1 or TRBD2 for D (5 bases each). CDR3 length: 13 amino acids. In germline, CDR1 is GTSNPN, CDR2 SVGIG (reference sequence). Trimming removed 5 bases from V and 7 bases from J, with 14 bases in between. This CDR3 is CAWARGPGGELFF. The CDR3 DNA sequence: TGTGCCTGGGCCCGGGGCCCGGGCGGGGAGCTGTTTTTT.

This clonotype was seen repeatedly, ten times or more. The V gene is TRBV7-3, the J gene TRBJ1-1; D unresolved. This CDR3 has 13 amino acids. V lost 7 bases and J 1 base, leaving 10 bases between the germline ends. Germline values: CDR1 SGHTA, CDR2 FQGTGA. The CDR3 protein is CASMVRPNTEAFF. In DNA, the CDR3 is TGTGCCAGCATGGTTCGGCCGAACACTGAAGCTTTCTTT.

J is TRBJ2-7 and V is TRBV7-9; the D is unclear. CDR1 is SEHNR, CDR2 FQNEAQ, per germline (reference sequence). The CDR3 runs 12 residues. Trimming took 3 bases from V and 6 from J, leaving 9 bases between them. The CDR3 sequence: CASSFAPLEQYF. CDR3 DNA: TGTGCCAGCAGCTTCGCTCCACTCGAGCAGTACTTC.

The table lists this clonotype with many counts. This chain links TRBV11-2 with TRBJ2-3, with TRBD2 matching over 14 bases. This CDR3 has 16 amino acids. In germline, CDR1 is SGHAT, CDR2 FQNNGV. The ends lost 3 bases at V and 1 base at J; junction bases unmatched: 0. CDR3 residues: CASSLGLAGGTDTQYF. CDR3 nucleotides: TGTGCCAGCAGCTTGGGACTAGCGGGGGGCACAGATACGCAGTATTTT.

This clonotype was observed many times. This sequence joins TRBV6-2 or TRBV6-3 and TRBJ1-1; TRBD1 matches 9 bases. Trimming cost V 9 bases and J 1 base; bases outside gene matches: 9. Germline CDR1 reads MNHEY; CDR2 reads SVGEGT. The CDR3 consists of 15 residues. The CDR3 coding sequence is TGTGCCAGTACAGGGGGCGCGTTTCGGAACACTGAAGCTTTCTTT. This codes for CASTGGAFRNTEAFF.

This clonotype was detected many times. V and J are TRBV20-1 and TRBJ1-5, with D perhaps TRBD1 (5 bases). Germline loops: CDR1 DFQATT, CDR2 SNEGSKA (reference sequence). V was shortened by 7 bases and J by 0 bases, with 19 bases between the two germline ends. CDR3 size: 16 residues. The CDR3 bases are TGCAGTGTTATAAACCCCGGGACGGCTAGCAATCAGCCCCAGCATTTT. Translated, it gives CSVINPGTASNQPQHF.

This clonotype was recorded many times. The chain recombines TRBV12-5 with TRBJ2-5; D not resolved. The CDR3 is made up of 11 amino acids. Germline V gene data show CDR1 as LGHNT and CDR2 as FRNRAP. V gave up 4 bases and J gave up 4 bases, with 4 bases separating them. The CDR3 coding sequence is TGTGCTAGTGGTTCCCGAGAGACCCAGTACTTC. Amino acid sequence: CASGSRETQYF.

This clonotype was detected ten times or more. This chain links TRBV6-5 with TRBJ1-2; D unresolved. The CDR3 covers 14 residues. Germline lookup yields CDR1 MNHEY and CDR2 SVGAGI. With 2 bases removed from V and 0 bases from J, the gap between germline ends came to 7 bases. The DNA for the CDR3 is TGTGCCAGCAGTTACAGCGCCTCTAACTATGGCTACACCTTC. Residues: CASSYSASNYGYTF.

In this sample, this clonotype turned up a few times. A much larger clone sits a single nucleotide away, making a read error possible. The rearrangement joins TRBV2 to TRBJ2-7; TRBD2 might be the D (7 bases). Trimming took 10 bases from V and 4 from J, leaving 26 bases between them. Germline CDR1 and CDR2: SNHLY and FYNNEI. CDR3 size: 16 residues. In DNA, the CDR3 is TGTGCCATCAGGCCGAATCTGGGCGGGGGCTCATACGAGCAGTACTTC. This sequence encodes CAIRPNLGGGSYEQYF.

The table lists this clonotype with many counts. The chain's CDR3 is CASSLRSGTYEQYF. The CDR3 DNA follows: TGTGCCAGCAGCCTTAGGTCAGGTACCTACGAGCAGTACTTC. The chain carries TRBV3-1 and TRBJ2-7; D is ambiguous. This CDR3 has 14 amino acids. Germline lookup yields CDR1 LGHDT and CDR2 YNNKEL (reference sequence). V was pared by 4 bases and J by 2 bases, with 12 bases between.

This clonotype was seen at least ten times. Here the CDR3 reads CASSLGLVNQPQHF. The CDR3, as DNA: TGTGCCAGCAGTTTAGGGTTGGTCAATCAGCCCCAGCATTTT. J is TRBJ1-5 and V is TRBV12-3 or TRBV12-4; D unclear. The ends were cut back, 1 base at V and 3 bases at J, with 7 bases in the middle. The CDR3 loop spans 14 amino acids.

The V and J genes are TRBV2 and TRBJ2-7; D is perhaps TRBD1 or TRBD2 (5 bases each). The germline V gene has CDR1 SNHLY and CDR2 FYNNEI. CDR3 length: 13 residues. Trimming took 2 bases from V and 6 from J, leaving 11 bases between them. The chain's CDR3 is CASSELEGPEQYF. Written as DNA, the CDR3 is TGTGCCAGCAGTGAATTAGAGGGGCCCGAGCAGTACTTC. Drawing the rest from reference TRBV2 and TRBJ2-7, the complete variable domain is EPEVTQTPSHQVTQMGQEVILRCVPISNHLYFYWYRQILGQKVEFLVSFYNNEISEKSEIFDDQFSVERPDGSNFTLKIRSTKLEDSAMYFCASSELEGPEQYFGPGTRLTVT.

This clonotype was seen at least ten times. This chain connects TRBV6-1 to TRBJ1-5; 7 bases are a match to TRBD1. The V segment lost 2 bases and the J segment 0 bases; nucleotides outside the gene matches: 4. Germline V gives CDR1 MNHNS, CDR2 SASEGT. The CDR3 is made up of 16 amino acids. The CDR3 bases are TGTGCCAGCAGTGAATTGACAGGGCATAGCAATCAGCCCCAGCATTTT. It is translated as CASSELTGHSNQPQHF.

The rearrangement uses TRBV6-1 and TRBJ2-5, with TRBD2 as a possible D gene (5 bases). This CDR3 spans 13 amino acids. Trimming removed 2 bases from V and 5 bases from J, with 9 bases in between. Germline CDR1 is MNHNS and CDR2 is SASEGT. The CDR3 DNA is TGTGCCAGCAGTGAATTTGGAGGCGAGACCCAGTACTTC. Its protein is CASSEFGGETQYF.

This clonotype was observed many times. V and J are TRBV12-3 or TRBV12-4 and TRBJ1-2; D gene uncertain. This CDR3 region has 12 residues. V lost 3 bases and J lost 7, with 9 bases in between. This chain's CDR3 is CASSFIRGGYTF. The CDR3 DNA is TGTGCCAGCAGTTTCATTCGGGGTGGCTACACCTTC.

This clonotype was observed many times. This chain uses TRBV20-1 with TRBJ2-5; TRBD1 or TRBD2 may be the D gene (5 bases each). Looked up from germline, CDR1 is DFQATT and CDR2 is SNEGSKA (reference sequence). This CDR3 contains 12 residues. V lost 6 bases and J lost 1, with 9 bases in between. The CDR3 here is CSASGLQETQYF. The CDR3 bases are TGCAGTGCCTCGGGGCTCCAAGAGACCCAGTACTTC.

This clonotype is a singleton in its sample. The chain carries TRBV6-1 and TRBJ2-5; TRBD2 aligns across 12 bases. This CDR3 contains 17 residues. The ends lost 3 bases at V and 4 bases at J; junction bases unmatched: 9. CDR1 MNHNS and CDR2 SASEGT come from the germline V gene. In DNA form, the CDR3 reads TGTGCCAGCAGTGACCTAGCGGGGGGGCTTTCCGGAGAGACCCAGTACTTC. Its translation: CASSDLAGGLSGETQYF.

This clonotype was seen at least ten times. V usage is TRBV20-1 and J usage is TRBJ1-2; no definite D call. The CDR3 contains 15 residues. V dropped 0 bases and J dropped 0 bases, with 11 bases sitting between them. Germline V gene lookup returns CDR1 DFQATT and CDR2 SNEGSKA (reference sequence). DNA for the CDR3: TGCAGTGCTAGAGATATCGCAGGAGCTAACTATGGCTACACCTTC. Translated: CSARDIAGANYGYTF.

This clonotype was detected many times. The chain has TRBV6-5 and TRBJ1-1; D is possibly TRBD1 (6 bases). The CDR3 is 14 amino acids. The germline gives CDR1 MNHEY, CDR2 SVGAGI. Between the trimmed V and J ends, which lost 7 bases and 5 bases, there was a span of 17 bases. Here the CDR3 reads CASTSHTGMTEAFF. CDR3 nucleotide sequence: TGTGCCAGCACCTCACATACAGGGATGACTGAAGCTTTCTTT.

This clonotype was seen ten or more times. The chain is built from TRBV12-3 or TRBV12-4 and TRBJ2-5; D might be TRBD2 (5 bases). This CDR3 spans 14 amino acids. V was shortened by 4 bases and J by 4 bases, with 13 bases between the two germline ends. CDR3 bases: TGTGCCAGCAGTTCGACCGGCGGGCCAGAGACCCAGTACTTC. It yields the protein CASSSTGGPETQYF.

This clonotype occurred many times. The chain carries TRBV19 and TRBJ1-1; D call uncertain. Germline assignment: CDR1 LNHDA and CDR2 SQIVND (reference sequence). Trimming took 0 bases from V and 6 from J, leaving 8 bases between them. The CDR3 length is 13 residues. CDR3 sequence (DNA): TGTGCCAGTAGTATAGATGTGCACTCTGAAGCTTTCTTT. Translation: CASSIDVHSEAFF.

This chain joins TRBV29-1 and TRBJ2-2, with D uncertain. Trimming stripped 5 bases from V and 0 bases from J, with 16 bases between. Germline CDR1 and CDR2: SQVTM and ANQGSEA. This CDR3 has 16 amino acids. The CDR3 spells CSVTAGRPANTGELFF. In DNA, the CDR3 is TGCAGCGTTACAGCTGGACGGCCTGCGAACACCGGGGAGCTGTTTTTT.

This clonotype was picked up many times. V and J are TRBV28 and TRBJ1-2; 10 nucleotides match TRBD1. This CDR3 has 16 residues. V trimming: 5 bases; J trimming: 1 base; junction bases outside the gene matches: 7. Germline-derived CDR1 and CDR2 are MDHEN and SYDVKM. CDR3 amino acids: CASSDPGTGDNYGYTF. CDR3 sequence (DNA): TGTGCCAGCAGTGACCCCGGGACAGGGGATAACTATGGCTACACCTTC.

This clonotype was seen repeatedly, ten times or more. The V and J genes are TRBV6-2 or TRBV6-3 and TRBJ1-1; D is possibly TRBD1 (5 bases). Deletions cut 4 bases from V and 1 base from J, with 13 bases between. The germline V gene has CDR1 MNHEY and CDR2 SVGEGT. The CDR3 has 15 amino acids. The CDR3, as DNA: TGTGCCAGCAGTTCCTCGGACATCCCGAACACTGAAGCTTTCTTT. Its protein is CASSSSDIPNTEAFF.